This T cell receptor beta chain appears in the sequencing data of a study of CXCR3-negative and CXCR3-positive naive CD8 T cells. Study findings and constraints: Naive cells with CXCR3 showed TRB CDR3s that were more hydrophobic than those in CXCR3-negative naive cells. Partial loss of CXCR3 expression followed cryopreservation; most assays used fresh PBMCs.

CD45RO-CCR7+CD27+CD95- was the phenotype of naive CD8+ T cells. The study made its TRB cDNA libraries by 5' RACE, adding UMI labels. TCRdb re-called the 5' RACE reads; one entry per CDR3 protein, DNA not given. Listed are 90,000 to 150,000 distinct CDR3 sequences; about 0.34% falls within the top ten. A remark on this clonotype: The antigen is unknown.

The CDR3 consists of 14 residues. Germline V lookup: CDR1 MNHEY, CDR2 SVGAGI. The clonotype originates from a human donor in good health. Some clones in this sample may be carry-over from other donors' samples. Sequencing input: naive CXCR3+ CD8+ T cells from blood. Subset denoted: CD45RO-CCR7+CD27+CD95- naive CD8+ T cells expressing CXCR3 (TNR3+). The J gene is TRBJ2-5, the V gene TRBV6-5; the TCRdb call, TRBD2, lacks DNA for checking. This CDR3 is CASSYPGTAGTQYF.